Sequencing of this T cell receptor beta chain was carried out in a study of response to subunit inactivated influenza vaccine. Each CDR3 protein is one row after TCRdb ran MiXCR on the RT-PCR reads. The table records about 540,000 distinct CDR3 sequences, roughly 23% of them present only once. Germline V gene data show CDR1 as SEHNR and CDR2 as FQNEAQ (reference sequence). Germline trimming cut 3 bases from V and 4 bases from J; bases unmatched to any gene: 4. This CDR3 spans 14 amino acids. These data also formed part of another study, on T cells expressing NK-cell markers. That source reports: The authors generated TCR beta cDNA through 5'RACE template switching with UMIs. Researchers got TCR beta repertoires out of sorted CD3+CD56+NKG2C+, CD3+CD56+NKG2C- and CD3+CD56-NKG2C+ T cells. Anti-gamma-delta TCR antibody use in several experiments restricted sorting to alpha-beta TCR T cells. Whether the expanded NKG2C+ T cell clones recognized HCMV remained unclear.

The chain carries TRBV7-9 and TRBJ2-3; 7 bases match TRBD2. The sample here was CD4+ T cells sorted from PBMCs, taken about 12 days after vaccination. The clonotype was recovered from a man aged 45-60 years who received an inactivated influenza vaccine. CDR3 coding DNA: TGTGCCAGCAGCTTCAGCGGGGCTCCAGATACGCAGTATTTT. This sequence encodes CASSFSGAPDTQYF.